A single TCR beta chain is shown here with its context. Its antigen is currently unknown. Vbeta (60) and Jbeta (13) primers were used in the PCR. The protocol was immunoSEQ multiplex PCR, while the TCRdb copy is restricted to in-frame clones and leaves out a portion. Of fewer than 200,000 clones listed, roughly 79% are singletons. The sample originates from a study of cytomegalovirus exposure and HLA in healthy donors. Whole-study context: Early released data comprised around 79 million unique TCRs from HLA-typed donors. Findings and limits, study-wide: Cytomegalovirus status, reportedly, was diagnosed with high specificity and sensitivity by the classifier.

Germline loops: CDR1 LGHNT, CDR2 FRNRAP. The CDR3 consists of 15 residues. V lost 4 bases, J lost 4 bases, and 2 bases stayed unmatched. Sequenced input: PBMCs. The J gene is TRBJ2-1, the V gene TRBV12-5; TRBD2 aligns across 12 bases. This sequence originates from a man in his thirties or forties in good health and CMV-seronegative. CDR3 DNA: TGTGCTAGTGGTTCGGGACTAGCGGGTTACAATGAGCAGTTCTTC. Its translation: CASGSGLAGYNEQFF.